What follows are 25 T cell receptor beta chains derived from one specimen sequenced in a study of blood T cell repertoires in COVID-19. Repertoires were generated with immunoSEQ multiplex PCR, while TCRdb's copy carries only in-frame clones and drops some. The table records about 280,000 clones, roughly nine tenths of them present only once. Sequenced material: peripheral blood. The receptors stem from a woman aged 50 to 60 who had recovered from COVID-19.

This clone has a single count. The chain joins TRBV5-6 to TRBJ1-1; D perhaps matches TRBD1 (6 bases). The germline V and J ends were trimmed by 4 bases and 1 base, with 8 bases remaining between them. The CDR3 covers 13 residues. Germline V CDR1 and CDR2: SGHDT, YYEEEE. The DNA of the CDR3 is TGTGCCAGCAGCACGGGACAGAACACTGAAGCTTTCTTT. It is translated as CASSTGQNTEAFF.

This chain links TRBV5-4 with TRBJ1-2, with 8 bases lining up with TRBD1. This CDR3 contains 15 residues. Unmatched junction bases numbered 6, after V lost 1 base and J lost 4 bases. The germline gives CDR1 SGHNT, CDR2 YYREEE (reference sequence). Here the CDR3 reads CASSLRAGGSYGYTF. For the CDR3, the DNA is TGTGCCAGCAGCTTGAGGGCAGGGGGCTCCTATGGCTACACCTTC.

The rearrangement joins TRBV5-1 to TRBJ1-3; a weak D match, TRBD1 (6 bases). V lost 1 base and J 0 bases, leaving 8 bases between the germline ends. The CDR3 is 15 amino acids. The V gene's germline CDR1 is SGHRS and CDR2 YFSETQ. The CDR3 sequence: CASSLTGLSGNTIYF. The CDR3 DNA is TGCGCCAGCAGCTTGACAGGGCTCTCTGGAAACACCATATATTTT.

The gene calls are TRBV5-1 and TRBJ2-1; possible D gene TRBD1, 6 bases. CDR1 is SGHRS and CDR2 is YFSETQ in the germline V gene. The CDR3 length is 20 residues. The V end was cut by 5 bases, the J end by 0 bases, with 27 bases between. CDR3 residues: CASRTSVTRIRDTSYNEQFF. The CDR3 DNA reads TGCGCCAGCAGAACCAGCGTGACCCGGATACGGGACACCTCCTACAATGAGCAGTTCTTC.

The count of this clone is one. The rearrangement uses TRBV4-3 and TRBJ2-1; D perhaps matches TRBD1 (5 bases). This CDR3 has 18 amino acids. In germline, CDR1 is LGHNA, CDR2 YSLEER. The V gene lost 3 bases and the J gene lost 2 bases, with 20 bases spanning the gap. The CDR3 sequence is CASSQGRYGQGTYNEQFF. CDR3 DNA: TGCGCCAGCAGCCAGGGTCGTTACGGGCAGGGCACCTACAATGAGCAGTTCTTC.

This chain uses TRBV27 with TRBJ2-5, with 9 nucleotides matching TRBD2. V lost 1 base, J lost 2 bases, and 5 bases stayed unmatched. The CDR3 extends over 16 amino acids. Germline CDR1 reads MNHEY; CDR2 reads SMNVEV (reference sequence). The CDR3 DNA reads as TGTGCCAGCAGTTTATACGGCGGGGGGGTACAAGAGACCCAGTACTTC. Translating gives CASSLYGGGVQETQYF.

This chain links TRBV9 with TRBJ2-1; 8 bases match TRBD1. There are 16 residues in the CDR3. V was clipped by 4 bases and J by 2 bases; unmatched bases: 8. CDR1 SGDLS and CDR2 YYNGEE come from the germline V gene. The CDR3 DNA follows: TGTGCCAGCAGCACCCGGACAGGGAATACCTACAATGAGCAGTTCTTC. Amino acids: CASSTRTGNTYNEQFF.

This clone was observed once. The rearrangement uses TRBV18 and TRBJ1-4, with D possibly TRBD1 on 6 matching bases. Germline CDR1 KGHSH, CDR2 LQKENI. This CDR3 region has 14 residues. Trimming cost V 3 bases and J 7 bases, with 12 bases left between them. CDR3 nucleotides: TGTGCCAGCTCACCGACTGGGACATCTGAAAAACTGTTTTTT. Translation gives CASSPTGTSEKLFF.

This chain connects TRBV4-2 to TRBJ1-3, with D possibly being TRBD1 (5 bases). Per the germline V gene, CDR1 is LGHNA and CDR2 is YNFKEQ. The CDR3 extends over 14 amino acids. V gave up 0 bases and J gave up 4 bases, with 7 bases separating them. The CDR3 DNA sequence: TGTGCCAGCAGCCAAGATAGACAGGGAAACACCATATATTTT. It is translated as CASSQDRQGNTIYF.

V usage is TRBV27 and J usage is TRBJ2-3, with 10 bases identical to TRBD2. In germline, CDR1 is MNHEY, CDR2 SMNVEV (reference sequence). Unmatched junction bases numbered 0, after V lost 5 bases and J lost 1 base. The CDR3 runs 14 residues. The CDR3 reads CASSGLAGTDTQYF. Written as DNA, the CDR3 is TGTGCCAGCAGTGGACTAGCGGGCACAGATACGCAGTATTTT.

In its sample, this clone was seen many times. The chain joins TRBV5-4 to TRBJ1-1; D gene unclear. V was pared by 4 bases and J by 3 bases, with 10 bases between. The CDR3 covers 13 residues. Per the germline V gene, CDR1 is SGHNT and CDR2 is YYREEE (reference sequence). Written as DNA, the CDR3 is TGTGCCAGCAGCAGAGAAATGTACACTGAAGCTTTCTTT. Amino acid sequence: CASSREMYTEAFF.

The V gene is TRBV28, the J gene TRBJ2-2, with 7 bases identical to TRBD1. Germline CDR1 MDHEN, CDR2 SYDVKM. There are 17 residues in the CDR3. V gave up 5 bases and J gave up 4 bases; unmatched junction bases: 13. The CDR3 spells CASSPGSTGQTTGELFF. In DNA, the CDR3 is TGTGCCAGCAGTCCCGGAAGTACGGGACAGACCACCGGGGAGCTGTTTTTT.

The chain combines TRBV28 with TRBJ1-6; 7 nucleotides align to TRBD1. This CDR3 comprises 16 residues. CDR1 MDHEN and CDR2 SYDVKM come from the germline V gene. Trimming at V came to 5 bases and at J to 0 bases, leaving 4 bases not matched to a gene. The CDR3 spells CASSPGTDSYNSPLHF. The CDR3 coding sequence is TGTGCCAGCAGTCCCGGGACAGACTCCTATAATTCACCCCTCCACTTT.

The gene calls are TRBV28 and TRBJ1-2; D is possibly TRBD1 (5 bases). CDR1 MDHEN and CDR2 SYDVKM come from the germline V gene. The CDR3 has 14 residues. The V and J ends lost 5 bases and 4 bases respectively, with 14 bases between them. The CDR3 DNA reads TGTGCCAGCAGTACCTCCTCAGGGTCCTATGGCTACACCTTC. It encodes CASSTSSGSYGYTF.

The chain joins TRBV5-5 to TRBJ1-2, with 12 positions matching TRBD1. Germline loops: CDR1 SGHKS, CDR2 YYEKEE (reference sequence). V was pared by 4 bases and J by 5 bases, with 9 bases of the junction left unmatched. CDR3 size: 16 residues. CDR3 coding DNA: TGTGCCAGCAGCCGGGGGACAGGGGGCGCGGAATATGGCTACACCTTC. Encoded protein: CASSRGTGGAEYGYTF.

This clone occurred once. The chain carries TRBV7-2 and TRBJ2-7; 7 bases are a match to TRBD1. The V gene's germline CDR1 is SGHTA and CDR2 FQGNSA. The CDR3 loop spans 15 amino acids. The V and J ends lost 5 bases and 7 bases, in that order; junction bases with no gene match: 14. For the CDR3, the DNA is TGTGCCAGCAGCCCTACCCCAGACAGGGTAGGGGAGCAGTACTTC. This sequence encodes CASSPTPDRVGEQYF. Drawing the rest from reference TRBV7-2 and TRBJ2-7, the complete variable domain is GAGVSQSPSNKVTEKGKDVELRCDPISGHTALYWYRQSLGQGLEFLIYFQGNSAPDKSGLPSDRFSAERTGGSVSTLTIQRTQQEDSAVYLCASSPTPDRVGEQYFGPGTRLTVT.

J is TRBJ2-3 and V is TRBV24-1; TRBD1 agrees at 11 bases. CDR3 length equals 17 residues. V shed 3 bases, J shed 1 base, and the junction held 5 bases outside the gene matches. Germline V gene lookup returns CDR1 KGHDR and CDR2 SFDVKD. DNA of the CDR3: TGTGCCACCAGTGATCTCGGACAGGGGGCGGGCACAGATACGCAGTATTTT. Protein: CATSDLGQGAGTDTQYF.

V is TRBV10-3 and J is TRBJ2-1, with a possible D match to TRBD2 (6 bases). Deletions cut 8 bases from V and 9 bases from J, with 20 bases between. Germline CDR1 and CDR2: ENHRY and SYGVKD. CDR3 length equals 14 residues. The CDR3 spells CAIGRSSLGGEQFF. The CDR3 region has the DNA TGTGCCATCGGGAGGAGCTCCCTTGGGGGTGAGCAGTTCTTC.

The V call is TRBV5-4, the J call TRBJ2-2, with a possible D match to TRBD1 (6 bases). Germline lookup yields CDR1 SGHNT and CDR2 YYREEE (reference sequence). The CDR3 runs 15 residues. Trimming shortened V by 0 bases and J by 14 bases, and 20 bases separated the two germline ends. Here the CDR3 DNA reads TGTGCCAGCAGCTTGGGTATCAGGACAGACACGAATCTGTTTTTT. It translates to CASSLGIRTDTNLFF.

V gene TRBV4-3 combines with J gene TRBJ2-6; 7 nucleotides agree with TRBD2. V lost 5 bases and J lost 1; bases outside the gene matches: 11. The CDR3 contains 18 residues. Looked up from germline, CDR1 is LGHNA and CDR2 is YSLEER. Here the CDR3 reads CASSSRPGGESGANVLTF. The CDR3 DNA is TGCGCCAGCAGCTCCCGCCCGGGGGGAGAGTCTGGGGCCAACGTCCTGACTTTC.

The V gene is TRBV12-5, the J gene TRBJ1-2; 7 nucleotides match TRBD1. CDR1 is LGHNT, CDR2 FRNRAP, per germline. V lost 5 bases, J lost 6 bases, and 12 bases stayed unmatched. This CDR3 spans 15 amino acids. CDR3 coding DNA: TGTGCTAGTGGTCATACAGGGGTTAGTCAGGATGGCTACACCTTC. Encoded protein: CASGHTGVSQDGYTF.

J is TRBJ1-2 and V is TRBV30; D is possibly TRBD1 (6 bases). Trimming took 2 bases from V and 2 from J, leaving 12 bases between them. Germline CDR1 reads GTSNPN; CDR2 reads SVGIG (reference sequence). The CDR3 totals 14 residues. The chain's CDR3 is CAWSIGTQNYGYTF. CDR3 nucleotides: TGTGCCTGGAGTATAGGGACACAGAACTATGGCTACACCTTC.

The genes are TRBV29-1 and TRBJ1-4; the D gene is possibly TRBD1 (5 bases). CDR1 and CDR2 (germline): SQVTM, ANQGSEA. This CDR3 has 12 amino acids. Deletions cut 4 bases from V and 7 bases from J, with 10 bases between. In DNA form, the CDR3 reads TGCAGCGTTGGTCAGGGCGTTGAAAAACTGTTTTTT. It yields the protein CSVGQGVEKLFF.

This clone was recorded once. CDR3 residues: CASSPDTLRTYEQYF. CDR3 in DNA: TGTGCCAGCAGCCCCGACACCCTGCGAACCTACGAGCAGTACTTC. The gene calls are TRBV7-2 and TRBJ2-7, with unresolved D. The CDR3 sequence is 15 residues long. Trimming took off 5 bases at V and 2 bases at J, with 16 bases between the two ends. The germline gives CDR1 SGHTA, CDR2 FQGNSA.

The chain carries TRBV21-1 and TRBJ2-2; the listed D gene, TRBD2, was not tested against the DNA. TRBV21-1 is a known pseudogene. The CDR3 contains 17 residues. The CDR3 here is CASSKGSGGGNTGELFF. The DNA for the CDR3 is TGTGCCAGCAGCAAAGGATCGGGAGGCGGGAACACCGGGGAGCTGTTTTTT.